These 9 T cell receptor beta chains share one sample of origin, sequenced in a study of T cell repertoires in cytomegalovirus infection. TCRdb called the reads again in MiXCR, with one record for every CDR3 protein. The profile covers some 400,000 distinct CDR3 sequences, with around 18% appearing a single time and about 10% taken by the ten largest. Sequenced: PBMCs. These receptors all come from a human donor in good health (CMV status not recorded). Some clones in this sample may be carry-over from other donors' samples.

This clonotype has a count of ten or more. This chain links TRBV7-9 with TRBJ1-5; 7 nucleotides align to TRBD1. Looked up from germline, CDR1 is SEHNR and CDR2 is FQNEAQ (reference sequence). V shed 6 bases, J shed 4 bases, and the junction held 6 bases outside the gene matches. The CDR3 covers 14 residues. The CDR3, as DNA: TGTGCCAGCAGGATGAAGGGGGCTAATCAGCCCCAGCATTTT. It translates to CASRMKGANQPQHF.

This clonotype was counted ten times or more. The chain couples TRBV7-6 to TRBJ2-2; 7 bases are shared with TRBD1. The germline gives CDR1 SGHVS, CDR2 FNYEAQ. The V segment lost 5 bases and the J segment 9 bases; nucleotides outside the gene matches: 6. This CDR3 spans 13 amino acids. The CDR3 DNA is TGTGCCAGCAGCACGACAGGGTCGAGGGAGCTGTTTTTT. Protein sequence: CASSTTGSRELFF.

The rearrangement uses TRBV20-1 and TRBJ1-3; D unclear. Trimming cost V 0 bases and J 3 bases, with 12 bases left between them. Germline CDR1 DFQATT, CDR2 SNEGSKA (reference sequence). This CDR3 region has 15 residues. As DNA, the CDR3 is TGCAGTGCTAGAGATAGAAGGACGGATGGAAACACCATATATTTT. This codes for CSARDRRTDGNTIYF.

This clonotype was observed a handful of times. The V call is TRBV23-1, the J call TRBJ1-6, with a possible D match to TRBD1 (5 bases). TRBV23-1 is classed as an ORF, of uncertain function. The V end was cut by 4 bases, the J end by 7 bases, with 14 bases between. The CDR3 is 15 amino acids. CDR3 amino acids: CASSLAGRGNSPLHF. As DNA, the CDR3 is TGCGCCAGCAGTCTAGCCGGACGGGGCAATTCACCCCTCCACTTT.

This clonotype came up a few times. The chain recombines TRBV20-1 with TRBJ2-1; a weak D match, TRBD2 (5 bases). CDR3 length: 13 amino acids. The V end lost 0 bases, the J end lost 8 bases, and 11 bases lay between the germline ends. Looked up from germline, CDR1 is DFQATT and CDR2 is SNEGSKA (reference sequence). CDR3 DNA sequence: TGCAGTGCTAGAGATGCTAGCTTCCATGAGCAGTTCTTC. Encoded protein: CSARDASFHEQFF.

This clonotype was detected a few times. V usage is TRBV7-6 and J usage is TRBJ1-5, with TRBD1 matching 7 bases. Germline V gene lookup returns CDR1 SGHVS and CDR2 FNYEAQ. The CDR3 is 15 amino acids. The V gene end was trimmed by 5 bases and the J gene end by 8 bases; junction bases not matched to a gene: 12. CDR3 bases: TGTGCCAGCAGCCCGACAGGGAACCTGATGGAGCCCCAGCATTTT. Residues: CASSPTGNLMEPQHF. The full variable domain, its missing parts supplied by reference TRBV7-6 and TRBJ1-5, is GAGVSQSPRYKVTKRGQDVALRCDPISGHVSLYWYRQALGQGPEFLTYFNYEAQQDKSGLPNDRFSAERPEGSISTLTIQRTEQRDSAMYRCASSPTGNLMEPQHFGDGTRLSIL.

The chain carries TRBV5-1 and TRBJ2-7, with 11 bases fitting TRBD2. V gave up 0 bases and J gave up 0 bases; unmatched junction bases: 2. Germline assignment: CDR1 SGHRS and CDR2 YFSETQ. The CDR3 covers 16 residues. In nucleotides, the CDR3 is TGCGCCAGCAGCTTGGTAACTAGCGGGAGCTCCTACGAGCAGTACTTC. Translating it yields CASSLVTSGSSYEQYF.

This clonotype was recorded many times. The rearrangement links TRBV12-3 or TRBV12-4 to TRBJ2-3; D remains ambiguous. V was cut by 6 bases and J by 1 base, with 8 bases left in between. This CDR3 has 13 residues. The CDR3 loop is CASRASGTDTQYF. The CDR3 coding sequence is TGTGCCAGCAGGGCGAGTGGCACAGATACGCAGTATTTT.

This clonotype was observed a single time. Relative to the germline gene, one junction end is altered; a read error may explain this. This chain joins TRBV11-2 and TRBJ1-5; D not certain. Germline values: CDR1 SGHAT, CDR2 FQNNGV. There are 13 residues in the CDR3. CDR3 loop: CTSSPGPSQPQHF. CDR3 DNA sequence: TGTACCAGCAGCCCTGGACCCTCTCAGCCCCAGCATTTT.